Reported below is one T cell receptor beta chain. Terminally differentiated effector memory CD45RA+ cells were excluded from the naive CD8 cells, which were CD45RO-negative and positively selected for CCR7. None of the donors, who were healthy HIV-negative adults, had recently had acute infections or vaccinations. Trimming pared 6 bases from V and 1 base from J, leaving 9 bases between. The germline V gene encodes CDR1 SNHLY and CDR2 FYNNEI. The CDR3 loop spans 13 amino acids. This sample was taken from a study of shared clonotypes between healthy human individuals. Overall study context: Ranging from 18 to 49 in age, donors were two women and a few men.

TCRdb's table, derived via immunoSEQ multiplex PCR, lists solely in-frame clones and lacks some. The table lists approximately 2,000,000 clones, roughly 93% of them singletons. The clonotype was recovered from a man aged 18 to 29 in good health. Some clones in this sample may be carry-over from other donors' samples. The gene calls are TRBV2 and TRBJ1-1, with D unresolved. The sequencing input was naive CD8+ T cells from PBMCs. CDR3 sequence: CASRDPANTEAFF. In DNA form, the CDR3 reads TGTGCCAGCAGGGACCCCGCGAACACTGAAGCTTTCTTT.